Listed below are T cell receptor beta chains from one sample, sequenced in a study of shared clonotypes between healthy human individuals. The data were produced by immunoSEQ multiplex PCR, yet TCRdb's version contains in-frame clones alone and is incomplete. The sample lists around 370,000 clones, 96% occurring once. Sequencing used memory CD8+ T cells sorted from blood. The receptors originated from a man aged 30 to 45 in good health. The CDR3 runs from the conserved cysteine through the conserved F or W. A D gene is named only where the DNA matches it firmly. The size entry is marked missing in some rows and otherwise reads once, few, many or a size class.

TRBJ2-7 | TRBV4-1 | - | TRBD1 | TGCGCCAGCAGCCCGCACCTGGGACAGGGGGGTTACGAGCAGTACTTC | CASSPHLGQGGYEQYF
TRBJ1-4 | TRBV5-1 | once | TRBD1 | TGCGCCAGCAGCGCGGGGACAGGGCAATATGTGGAAGAAAAACTGTTTTTT | CASSAGTGQYVEEKLFF
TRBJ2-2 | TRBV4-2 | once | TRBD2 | TGTGCCAGCAGCCAAGATCAAGCGGGAGGGCCGAACACCGGGGAGCTGTTTTTT | CASSQDQAGGPNTGELFF
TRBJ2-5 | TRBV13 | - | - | TGTGCCAGCAGTATCGTGAGGGCACAAGAGACCCAGTACTTC | CASSIVRAQETQYF
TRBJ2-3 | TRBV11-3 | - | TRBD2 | TGTGCCAGCAGCTTAGGATTAGCGGGAGGAGGCTCTGGTACGCAGTATTTT | CASSLGLAGGGSGTQYF
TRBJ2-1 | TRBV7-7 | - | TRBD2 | TGTGCTAGCAGCTTAATGCCCGGGAGGGCTGGTTTTGAGCAGTTCTTC | CASSLMPGRAGFEQFF
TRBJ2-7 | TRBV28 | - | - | TGTGCCAGCAGTTTAAGAGGGTACGAGCAGTACTTC | CASSLRGYEQYF
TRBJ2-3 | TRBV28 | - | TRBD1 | TGTGCCAGCAGTCCCGGGACAGGTGAAGGCTTTACAGATACGCAGTATTTT | CASSPGTGEGFTDTQYF
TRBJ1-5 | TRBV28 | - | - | TGTGCCAGCGGCATGGGACAAAAAGGAAGTCAGCCCCAGCATTTT | CASGMGQKGSQPQHF
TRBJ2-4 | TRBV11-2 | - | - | TGTGCCAGCAGCTCCGGGACCCCGGACATTCAGTACTTC | CASSSGTPDIQYF